Following are 17 T cell receptor beta chains from one sample sequenced in a study of T-cell reconstitution after alpha-beta-depleted transplantation in children. Unique molecular identifiers were used in preparing the TCRbeta library. TCRdb reprocessed the PCR reads with MiXCR, giving one entry per CDR3 protein. The table records fewer than 700,000 distinct CDR3 sequences, around 23% of them present only once. This sample comprised PBMCs, mostly from graft donor cells, obtained 360 days after TCRalphabeta/CD19-depleted stem cell transplant. These receptors were collected from a boy in the first two years of life who had a stem cell transplant for acute myeloid leukemia, so the T cells may come from the graft donor.

This clonotype was detected only a few times. J is TRBJ2-7 and V is TRBV20-1, with D possibly being TRBD2 (5 bases). CDR3 length: 14 residues. Germline loops: CDR1 DFQATT, CDR2 SNEGSKA (reference sequence). The V gene lost 5 bases and the J gene lost 7 bases, with 21 bases spanning the gap. CDR3 DNA: TGCAGTGCTCCCGGACTGGTGGCCCCTTGGGAGCAGTACGTC. This translates into CSAPGLVAPWEQYV.

The sample holds many counts of this clonotype. This chain connects TRBV4-3 to TRBJ2-3; D not certain. The CDR3 is 15 amino acids. Trimming took off 0 bases at V and 1 base at J, with 8 bases between the two ends. Germline assignment: CDR1 LGHNA and CDR2 YSLEER. The CDR3 DNA reads as TGCGCCAGCAGCCAAGATTTAAGGGGCACAGATACGCAGTATTTT. This codes for CASSQDLRGTDTQYF.

The rearrangement uses TRBV7-3 and TRBJ2-5; no definite D call. The V gene's germline CDR1 is SGHTA and CDR2 FQGTGA. Trimming pared 5 bases from V and 4 bases from J, leaving 14 bases between. The length of the CDR3 is 14 residues. CDR3 residues: CASSDNSSGETQYF. The CDR3 DNA reads as TGTGCCAGCAGCGACAACAGTTCGGGAGAGACCCAGTACTTC.

This rearrangement joins TRBV7-9 to TRBJ2-1; 7 bases are shared with TRBD1. The J segment lost 5 bases and the V segment lost 3 bases, leaving 4 bases of the junction unmatched. Looked up from germline, CDR1 is SEHNR and CDR2 is FQNEAQ (reference sequence). CDR3 length: 14 amino acids. Written as DNA, the CDR3 is TGTGCCAGCAGCTTTGGGACAGCAAACAATGAGCAGTTCTTC. Amino acids: CASSFGTANNEQFF. Complete variable domain (other parts from reference TRBV7-9 and TRBJ2-1): DTGVSQNPRHKITKRGQNVTFRCDPISEHNRLYWYRQTLGQGPEFLTYFQNEAQLEKSRLLSDRFSAERPKGSFSTLEIQRTEQGDSAMYLCASSFGTANNEQFFGPGTRLTVL.

This clonotype appeared a few times. The CDR3 is CASSFRWRQAVYNEQFF. The CDR3 DNA reads as TGTGCCAGCAGTTTCCGATGGCGGCAGGCGGTCTACAATGAGCAGTTCTTC. This chain uses TRBV12-3 or TRBV12-4 with TRBJ2-1; D not certain. This CDR3 spans 17 amino acids. The V gene lost 3 bases and the J gene lost 3 bases, with 18 bases spanning the gap.

The chain carries TRBV27 and TRBJ2-5; no reliable D call. This CDR3 has 14 amino acids. Trimming removed 5 bases from V and 8 bases from J, with 18 bases in between. Germline CDR1 reads MNHEY; CDR2 reads SMNVEV (reference sequence). CDR3 amino acids: CASSPPGGEPTQYF. As DNA, the CDR3 is TGTGCCAGCAGTCCCCCGGGCGGTGAACCAACCCAGTACTTC.

This clonotype was counted between two and nine times. This chain links TRBV7-2 with TRBJ1-5, with D uncertain. The CDR3 consists of 14 residues. Germline assignment: CDR1 SGHTA and CDR2 FQGNSA. V lost 2 bases, J lost 6 bases, and 11 bases lay in between. This chain's CDR3 is CASSLIGRGQPQHF. The CDR3 DNA reads as TGTGCCAGCAGCTTAATCGGACGGGGTCAGCCCCAGCATTTT.

This clonotype was seen repeatedly, ten times or more. CDR3 DNA sequence: TGTGCCAGCAGCCCACGCCCCGATCACTATAATTCACCCCTCCACTTT. Its translation is CASSPRPDHYNSPLHF. V is TRBV5-5 and J is TRBJ1-6; D is uncertain. Trimming left V 4 bases short and J 3 bases short, with 14 bases between. The length of the CDR3 is 16 residues. CDR1 and CDR2 from the germline V gene are SGHKS and YYEKEE (reference sequence).

The chain recombines TRBV19 with TRBJ2-1, with D possibly being TRBD1 (6 bases). The CDR3 is 14 amino acids. V was clipped by 4 bases and J by 8 bases, with 15 bases between them. Germline V lookup: CDR1 LNHDA, CDR2 SQIVND (reference sequence). The CDR3: CASSTPPRGDEQFF. The CDR3 bases are TGTGCCAGTAGTACCCCCCCCAGGGGCGATGAGCAGTTCTTC. The complete variable domain, with remaining parts taken from reference TRBV19 and TRBJ2-1, reads DGGITQSPKYLFRKEGQNVTLSCEQNLNHDAMYWYRQDPGQGLRLIYYSQIVNDFQKGDIAEGYSVSREKKESFPLTVTSAQKNPTAFYLCASSTPPRGDEQFFGPGTRLTVL.

This clonotype was seen repeatedly, ten times or more. The genes are TRBV7-2 and TRBJ1-1; no firm D call. V was cut by 2 bases and J by 4 bases, with 26 bases left in between. Germline V gives CDR1 SGHTA, CDR2 FQGNSA. This CDR3 spans 19 amino acids. CDR3 amino acids: CASSLIGHKRGRKFTEAFF. The DNA for the CDR3 is TGTGCCAGCAGCTTAATAGGGCACAAGAGAGGCAGAAAATTCACTGAAGCTTTCTTT.

Only a few counts were recorded for this clonotype. The chain's CDR3 is CSARDPVIAPRNEQFF. Written as DNA, the CDR3 is TGCAGTGCTAGAGATCCCGTGATAGCGCCTCGGAATGAGCAGTTCTTC. J is TRBJ2-1 and V is TRBV20-1, with D possibly being TRBD2 (5 bases). Trimming pared 0 bases from V and 7 bases from J, leaving 19 bases between. Looked up from germline, CDR1 is DFQATT and CDR2 is SNEGSKA (reference sequence). CDR3 length: 16 amino acids.

This clonotype occurred a few times. V is TRBV20-1 and J is TRBJ2-5; D uncertain. The germline CDR1 and CDR2 sequences are DFQATT and SNEGSKA (reference sequence). Trimming stripped 2 bases from V and 2 bases from J, with 12 bases between. The CDR3 is 14 amino acids. DNA of the CDR3: TGCAGTGCTAGACGGAGAAGGATACAAGAGACCCAGTACTTC. Its protein is CSARRRRIQETQYF.

The chain carries TRBV27 and TRBJ2-7; 7 bases are a match to TRBD1. Germline-derived CDR1 and CDR2 are MNHEY and SMNVEV (reference sequence). The CDR3 length is 11 residues. The V gene end was trimmed by 8 bases and the J gene end by 3 bases; junction bases not matched to a gene: 1. The CDR3 sequence: CASRQGYEQYV. DNA for the CDR3: TGTGCCAGCCGACAGGGCTACGAGCAGTACGTC.

This clonotype was detected ten times or more. CDR3 amino acids: CASSLPGTDYGYTF. CDR3 nucleotide sequence: TGTGCCAGCAGCTTACCAGGGACAGACTATGGCTACACCTTC. The chain carries TRBV7-9 and TRBJ1-2; 7 nucleotides agree with TRBD1. Germline loops: CDR1 SEHNR, CDR2 FQNEAQ (reference sequence). V dropped 2 bases and J dropped 3; count of bases not matched to a gene: 3. CDR3 length: 14 residues.

The CDR3 bases are TGTGCCATCAGTGAGTCCGACGAGGACAATGAGCAGTTCTTC. Translation gives CAISESDEDNEQFF. This sequence joins TRBV10-3 and TRBJ2-1; no definite D call. Germline V gene sequence: CDR1 ENHRY, CDR2 SYGVKD. This CDR3 spans 14 amino acids. Deletions cut 0 bases from V and 5 bases from J, with 8 bases between.

This clonotype was detected ten times or more. The rearrangement uses TRBV6-5 and TRBJ1-1; D ambiguous. Trimming removed 0 bases at V and 1 base at J, with 6 bases between. Per the germline V gene, CDR1 is MNHEY and CDR2 is SVGAGI. This CDR3 spans 14 amino acids. The CDR3 region is CASSYSRTNTEAFF. The CDR3 region has the DNA TGTGCCAGCAGTTACTCGCGGACGAACACTGAAGCTTTCTTT.

This clonotype was counted many times. V gene TRBV29-1 combines with J gene TRBJ1-4, with 8 bases that match TRBD1. The germline V gene has CDR1 SQVTM and CDR2 ANQGSEA. This CDR3 spans 13 amino acids. J was trimmed by 4 bases and V by 6 bases; bases with no gene match: 4. The CDR3 DNA is TGCAGCGTGGGAGGACAGGGTAATGAAAAACTGTTTTTT. Translated: CSVGGQGNEKLFF.